This record concerns one TCR beta chain sequence. The antigen remains undetermined. The PCR ran on 60 Vbeta and 13 Jbeta primers. The assay was immunoSEQ multiplex PCR, and TCRdb's table has in-frame clones only and misses some. The sample yields some 99,000 clones, around 74% seen once. The sample originates from a study of cytomegalovirus exposure and HLA in healthy donors. Study-wide results and caveats: Reports indicate that TCR beta sequences accurately predicted the HLA-A and HLA-B alleles of most subjects. Later work found that TCR association rates differed between HLA loci; DRB1 had the most and HLA-C the fewest. A previous analysis found most TCR beta V segments productive roughly 90% or roughly 30% of the time. Equally common other TCR beta chains were less clonally expanded than HLA-associated ones, a later analysis found.

Germline lookup yields CDR1 MNHEY and CDR2 SMNVEV (reference sequence). There are 15 residues in the CDR3. The sample was PBMCs. This chain joins TRBV27 and TRBJ2-5; the match to TRBD2 covers 10 bases. The J call may be mistaken, given a closer DNA end match to TRBJ2-7. The sequence derives from a male donor in good health and CMV-seronegative. The DNA for the CDR3 is TGTGCCAGCACAACCCTAGCGGGAGAATTCTACGAGCAGTACTTC. Amino acids: CASTTLAGEFYEQYF.